The clone carrying this T cell receptor (beta chain) was detected many times. The data belong to a study of T cells in Graves' hyperthyroidism and ophthalmopathy. Trimming took 1 base from V and 1 from J; bases not matched to a gene: 8. CDR1 is LGHDT, CDR2 YNNKEL, per germline (reference sequence). The CDR3 spans 17 residues. Amplified regions were TCR beta CDR3 sequences from RNA transcripts. In the first-round RT-PCR of the TCR CDR3, the HTBI primer set was used. TCRdb recomputed calls from the multiplex PCR reads with MiXCR, one row per CDR3 protein. The table has 350,000 to 400,000 distinct CDR3 sequences, 14% to 15% seen once.

Specimen: blood. V is TRBV3-1 and J is TRBJ2-3, with 7 bases identical to TRBD2. The sequence came from a woman aged 30 to 39 with Graves' hyperthyroidism. The CDR3 DNA sequence: TGTGCCAGCAGCCAAGTCGGGAAGCGGGGACGCACAGATACGCAGTATTTT. It codes for CASSQVGKRGRTDTQYF.